Below, one T cell receptor (beta chain) is given with its context. Profiled with immunoSEQ multiplex PCR; TCRdb holds only in-frame clones, not every one. This sample has around 300,000 clones, with around 89% found just once. The record originates from a study of blood T cell repertoires in COVID-19. V was shortened by 5 bases and J by 4 bases, with 27 bases between the two germline ends. This CDR3 has 18 residues. From germline, CDR1 is LNHDA and CDR2 SQIVND (reference sequence). The sequence came from a woman aged 40-49 years with COVID-19, enrolled during active disease. The specimen sequenced was peripheral blood. V is TRBV19 and J is TRBJ2-7; D perhaps matches TRBD2 (5 bases). The DNA for the CDR3 is TGTGCCAGTAGTCGAAGTTTTGGAGGTGGCCAATACCCTTACGAGCAGTACTTC. Translation: CASSRSFGGGQYPYEQYF.